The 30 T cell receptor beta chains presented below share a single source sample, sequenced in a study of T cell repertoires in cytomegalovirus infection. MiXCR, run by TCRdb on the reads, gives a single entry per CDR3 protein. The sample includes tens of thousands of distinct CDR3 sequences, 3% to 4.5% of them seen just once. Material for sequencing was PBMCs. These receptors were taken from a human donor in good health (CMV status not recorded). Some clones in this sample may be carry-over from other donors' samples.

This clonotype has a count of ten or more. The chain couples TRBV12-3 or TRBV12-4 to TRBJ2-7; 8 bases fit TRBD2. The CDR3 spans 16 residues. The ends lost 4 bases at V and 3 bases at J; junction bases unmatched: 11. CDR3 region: CASSSYSISGNYEQYF. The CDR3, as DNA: TGTGCCAGCAGTTCATACTCGATTAGCGGGAACTACGAGCAGTACTTC.

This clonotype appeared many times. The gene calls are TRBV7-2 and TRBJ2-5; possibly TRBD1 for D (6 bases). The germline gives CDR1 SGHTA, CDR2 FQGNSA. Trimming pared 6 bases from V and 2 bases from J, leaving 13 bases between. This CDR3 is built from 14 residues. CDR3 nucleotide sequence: TGTGCCAGCAGTTTTGCAGGGGCACAAGAGACCCAGTACTTC. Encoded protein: CASSFAGAQETQYF.

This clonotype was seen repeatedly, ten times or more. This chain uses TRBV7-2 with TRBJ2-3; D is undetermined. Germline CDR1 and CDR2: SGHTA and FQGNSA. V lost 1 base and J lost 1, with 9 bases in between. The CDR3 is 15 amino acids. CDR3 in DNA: TGTGCCAGCAGCTTAGTAAGGCCAGGCACAGATACGCAGTATTTT. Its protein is CASSLVRPGTDTQYF.

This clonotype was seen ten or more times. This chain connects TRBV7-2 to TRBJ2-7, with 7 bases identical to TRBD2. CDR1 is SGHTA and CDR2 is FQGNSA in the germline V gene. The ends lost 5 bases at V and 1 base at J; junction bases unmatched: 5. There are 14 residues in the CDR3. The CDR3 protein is CASSMGLSSYEQYF. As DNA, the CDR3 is TGTGCCAGCAGCATGGGACTAAGTTCCTACGAGCAGTACTTC.

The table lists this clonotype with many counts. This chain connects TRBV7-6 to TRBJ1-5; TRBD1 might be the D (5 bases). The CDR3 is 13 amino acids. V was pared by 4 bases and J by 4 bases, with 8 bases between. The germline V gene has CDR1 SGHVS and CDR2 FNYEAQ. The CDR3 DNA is TGTGCCAGCAGCTCCCGACAGAATCAGCCCCAGCATTTT. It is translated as CASSSRQNQPQHF.

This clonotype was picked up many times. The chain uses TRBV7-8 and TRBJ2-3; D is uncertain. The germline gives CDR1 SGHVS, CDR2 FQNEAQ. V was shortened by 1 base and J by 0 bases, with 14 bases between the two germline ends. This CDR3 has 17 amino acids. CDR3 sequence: CASSLVWGMLSTDTQYF. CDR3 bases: TGTGCCAGCAGCTTAGTATGGGGTATGCTTAGCACAGATACGCAGTATTTT. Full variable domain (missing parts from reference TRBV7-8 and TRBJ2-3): GAGVSQSPRYKVAKRGQDVALRCDPISGHVSLFWYQQALGQGPEFLTYFQNEAQLDKSGLPSDRFFAERPEGSVSTLKIQRTQQEDSAVYLCASSLVWGMLSTDTQYFGPGTRLTVL.

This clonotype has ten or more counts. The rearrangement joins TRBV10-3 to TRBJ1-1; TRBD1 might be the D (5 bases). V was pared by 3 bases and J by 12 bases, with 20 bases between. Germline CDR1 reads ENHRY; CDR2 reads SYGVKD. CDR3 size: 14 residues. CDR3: CAISDSSGTVVSFF. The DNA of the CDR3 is TGTGCCATCAGTGACTCCTCGGGGACGGTGGTATCTTTCTTT.

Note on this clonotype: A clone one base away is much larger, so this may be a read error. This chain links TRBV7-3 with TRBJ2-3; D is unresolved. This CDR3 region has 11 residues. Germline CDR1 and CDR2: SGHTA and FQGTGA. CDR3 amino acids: CTSGVGDTQYF. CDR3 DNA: TGTACCAGTGGCGTGGGGGATACGCAGTATTTT.

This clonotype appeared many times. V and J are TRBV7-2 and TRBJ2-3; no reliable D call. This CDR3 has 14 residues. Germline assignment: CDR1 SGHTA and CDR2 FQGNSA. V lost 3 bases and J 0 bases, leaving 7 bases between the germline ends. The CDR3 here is CASSFRSSTDTQYF. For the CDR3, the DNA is TGTGCCAGCAGCTTCCGCAGCAGCACAGATACGCAGTATTTT. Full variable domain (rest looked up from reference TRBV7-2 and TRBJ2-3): GAGVSQSPSNKVTEKGKDVELRCDPISGHTALYWYRQSLGQGLEFLIYFQGNSAPDKSGLPSDRFSAERTGGSVSTLTIQRTQQEDSAVYLCASSFRSSTDTQYFGPGTRLTVL.

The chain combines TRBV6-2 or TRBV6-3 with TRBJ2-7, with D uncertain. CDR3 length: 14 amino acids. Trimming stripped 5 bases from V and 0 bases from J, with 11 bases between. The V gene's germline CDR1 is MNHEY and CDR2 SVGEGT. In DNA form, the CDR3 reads TGTGCCAGCAGTATTCGCCCCGGCTCCTACGAGCAGTACTTC. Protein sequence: CASSIRPGSYEQYF.

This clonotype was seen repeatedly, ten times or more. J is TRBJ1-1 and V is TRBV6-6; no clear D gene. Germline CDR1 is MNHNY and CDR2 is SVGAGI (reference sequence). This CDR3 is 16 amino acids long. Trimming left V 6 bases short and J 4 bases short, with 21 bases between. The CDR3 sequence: CASSLPSVPVGTEAFF. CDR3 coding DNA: TGTGCCAGCAGCCTTCCTTCGGTCCCCGTGGGCACTGAAGCTTTCTTT.

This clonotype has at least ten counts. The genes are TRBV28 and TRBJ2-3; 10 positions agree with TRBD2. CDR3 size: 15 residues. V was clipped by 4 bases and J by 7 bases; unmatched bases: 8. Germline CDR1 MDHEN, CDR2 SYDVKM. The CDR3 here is CASSSGAGGANTQYF. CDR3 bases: TGTGCCAGCAGTTCAGGAGCGGGAGGGGCGAATACGCAGTATTTT. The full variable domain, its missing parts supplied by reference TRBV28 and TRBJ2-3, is DVKVTQSSRYLVKRTGEKVFLECVQDMDHENMFWYRQDPGLGLRLIYFSYDVKMKEKGDIPEGYSVSREKKERFSLILESASTNQTSMYLCASSSGAGGANTQYFGPGTRLTVL.

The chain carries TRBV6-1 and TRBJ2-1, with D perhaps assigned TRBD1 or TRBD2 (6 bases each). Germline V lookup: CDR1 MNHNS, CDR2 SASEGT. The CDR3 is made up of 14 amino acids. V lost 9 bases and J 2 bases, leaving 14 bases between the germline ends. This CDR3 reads CASGTGGTYNEQFF. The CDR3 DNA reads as TGTGCCAGTGGGACCGGGGGCACCTACAATGAGCAGTTCTTC.

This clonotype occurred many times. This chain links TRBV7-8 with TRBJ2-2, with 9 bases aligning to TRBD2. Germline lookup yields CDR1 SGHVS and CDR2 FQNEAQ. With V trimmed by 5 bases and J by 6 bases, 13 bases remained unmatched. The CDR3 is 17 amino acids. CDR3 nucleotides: TGTGCCAGCAGCAGGACTCGGCGGGGGGGCCTTTCCGGGGAGCTGTTTTTT. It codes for CASSRTRRGGLSGELFF.

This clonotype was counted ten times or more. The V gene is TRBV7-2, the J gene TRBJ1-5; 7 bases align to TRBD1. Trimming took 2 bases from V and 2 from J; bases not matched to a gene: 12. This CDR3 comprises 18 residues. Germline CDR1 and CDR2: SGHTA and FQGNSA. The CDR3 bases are TGTGCCAGCAGCTTATCCGTAAGGGGGCCGGAGGGCAATCAGCCCCAGCATTTT. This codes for CASSLSVRGPEGNQPQHF.

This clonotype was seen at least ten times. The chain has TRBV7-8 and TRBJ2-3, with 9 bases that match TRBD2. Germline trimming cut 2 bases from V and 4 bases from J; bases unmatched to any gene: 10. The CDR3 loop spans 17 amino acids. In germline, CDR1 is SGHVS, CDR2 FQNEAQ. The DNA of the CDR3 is TGTGCCAGCAGCTTAAGCGTAGCGGGAGTAATGGCAGATACGCAGTATTTT. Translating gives CASSLSVAGVMADTQYF.

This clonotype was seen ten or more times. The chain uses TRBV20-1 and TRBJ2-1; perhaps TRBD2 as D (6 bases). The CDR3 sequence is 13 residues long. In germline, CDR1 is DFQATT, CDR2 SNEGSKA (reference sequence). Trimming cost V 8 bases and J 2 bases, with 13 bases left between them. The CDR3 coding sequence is TGCAGTATCGCGCGGGGCACCTACAATGAGCAGTTCTTC. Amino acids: CSIARGTYNEQFF.

This CDR3 reads CASSFRLASADTQYF. DNA for the CDR3: TGTGCCAGCAGCTTTAGACTAGCTAGTGCAGATACGCAGTATTTT. The V call is TRBV7-2, the J call TRBJ2-3, with 7 positions matching TRBD2. Germline CDR1 reads SGHTA; CDR2 reads FQGNSA. Unmatched junction bases numbered 7, after V lost 3 bases and J lost 4 bases. CDR3 length: 15 amino acids.

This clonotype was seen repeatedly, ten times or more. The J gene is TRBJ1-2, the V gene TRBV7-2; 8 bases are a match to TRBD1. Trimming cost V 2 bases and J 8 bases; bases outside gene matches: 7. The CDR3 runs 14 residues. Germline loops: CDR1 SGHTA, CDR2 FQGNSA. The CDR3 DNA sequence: TGTGCCAGCAGCTTATTAGGACAGGGAGACGGCTACACCTTC. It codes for CASSLLGQGDGYTF.

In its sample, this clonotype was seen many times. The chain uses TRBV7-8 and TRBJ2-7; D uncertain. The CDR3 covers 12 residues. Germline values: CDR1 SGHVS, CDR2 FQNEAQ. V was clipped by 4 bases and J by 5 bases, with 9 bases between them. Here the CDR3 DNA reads TGTGCCAGCAGCTCACTTTACCACGAGCAGTACTTC. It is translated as CASSSLYHEQYF.

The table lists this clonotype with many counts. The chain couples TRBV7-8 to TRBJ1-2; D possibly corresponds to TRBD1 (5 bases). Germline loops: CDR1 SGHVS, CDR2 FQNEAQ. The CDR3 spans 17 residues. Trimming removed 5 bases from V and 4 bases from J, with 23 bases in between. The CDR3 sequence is CASSRGVPPATPYGYTF. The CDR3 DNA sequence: TGTGCCAGCAGCCGGGGGGTGCCGCCCGCTACCCCCTATGGCTACACCTTC.

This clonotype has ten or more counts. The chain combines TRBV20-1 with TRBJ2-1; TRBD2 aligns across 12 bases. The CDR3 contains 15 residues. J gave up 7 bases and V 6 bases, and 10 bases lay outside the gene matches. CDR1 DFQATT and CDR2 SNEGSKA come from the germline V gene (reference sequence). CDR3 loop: CSAVLLAGGSNEQFF. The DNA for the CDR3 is TGCAGTGCCGTCTTACTAGCGGGGGGCAGTAATGAGCAGTTCTTC.

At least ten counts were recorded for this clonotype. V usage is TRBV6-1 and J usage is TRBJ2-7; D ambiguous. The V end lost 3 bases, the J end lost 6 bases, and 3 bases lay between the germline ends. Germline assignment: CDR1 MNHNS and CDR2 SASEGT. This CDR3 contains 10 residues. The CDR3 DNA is TGTGCCAGCAGTGATCTCGAGCAGTACTTC. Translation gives CASSDLEQYF.

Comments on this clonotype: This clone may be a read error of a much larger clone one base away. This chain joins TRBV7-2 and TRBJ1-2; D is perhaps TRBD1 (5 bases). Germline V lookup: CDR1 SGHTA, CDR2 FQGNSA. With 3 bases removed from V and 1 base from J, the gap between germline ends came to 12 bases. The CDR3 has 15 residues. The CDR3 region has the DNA TGTGCCAGCAGCTTTCCGGGGGGGATTAACTATGGCTACACCTTC. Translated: CASSFPGGINYGYTF.

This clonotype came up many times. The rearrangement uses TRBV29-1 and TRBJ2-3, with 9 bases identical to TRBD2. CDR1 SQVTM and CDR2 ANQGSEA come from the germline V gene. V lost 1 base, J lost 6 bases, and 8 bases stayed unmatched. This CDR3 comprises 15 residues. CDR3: CSVEGAGGAWDTQYF. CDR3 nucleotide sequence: TGCAGCGTTGAAGGTGCGGGGGGGGCCTGGGATACGCAGTATTTT.

The chain's CDR3 is CASTIEGFTNQPQHF. CDR3 sequence (DNA): TGTGCCAGCACCATAGAGGGGTTTACGAATCAGCCCCAGCATTTT. The chain has TRBV6-2 or TRBV6-3 and TRBJ1-5; D perhaps matches TRBD1 (5 bases). Trimming removed 7 bases at V and 4 bases at J, with 17 bases between. This CDR3 spans 15 amino acids. Germline V CDR1 and CDR2: MNHEY, SVGEGT.

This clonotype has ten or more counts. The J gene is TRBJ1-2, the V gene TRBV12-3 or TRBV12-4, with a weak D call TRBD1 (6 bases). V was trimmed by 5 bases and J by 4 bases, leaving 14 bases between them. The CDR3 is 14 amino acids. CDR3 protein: CASSPGEGGYGYTF. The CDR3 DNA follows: TGTGCCAGCAGTCCAGGGGAGGGAGGCTATGGCTACACCTTC.

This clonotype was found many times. CDR3 in amino acids: CASHRPGPFTDTQYF. Written as DNA, the CDR3 is TGTGCCAGCCACCGACCAGGGCCCTTCACAGATACGCAGTATTTT. The chain has TRBV28 and TRBJ2-3, with D possibly matching TRBD1 (5 bases). The CDR3 runs 15 residues. Germline V gene data show CDR1 as MDHEN and CDR2 as SYDVKM. V dropped 8 bases and J dropped 2 bases, with 17 bases sitting between them.

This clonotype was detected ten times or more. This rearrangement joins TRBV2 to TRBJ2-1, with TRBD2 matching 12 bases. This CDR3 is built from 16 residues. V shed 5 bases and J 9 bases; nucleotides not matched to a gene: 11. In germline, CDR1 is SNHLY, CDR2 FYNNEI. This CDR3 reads CASSFTGLAGMGEQFF. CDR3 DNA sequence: TGTGCCAGCAGTTTCACAGGACTAGCGGGAATGGGTGAGCAGTTCTTC.

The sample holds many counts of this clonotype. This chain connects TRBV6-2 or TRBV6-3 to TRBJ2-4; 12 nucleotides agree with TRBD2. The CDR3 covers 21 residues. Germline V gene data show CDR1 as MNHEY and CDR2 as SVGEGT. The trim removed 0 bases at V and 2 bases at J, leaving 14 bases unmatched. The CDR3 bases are TGTGCCAGCAGTTACTCGACCCTAGCGGGGGGGCCGATTAGAACCAAAAACATTCAGTACTTC. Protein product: CASSYSTLAGGPIRTKNIQYF.